This T cell receptor beta chain originates from a study of shared clonotypes between healthy human individuals. Study as a whole: Two women and a few men aged 18 to 49 made up the donors.

The CDR3 is 15 residues long. The junction had 9 bases not matched to a gene; V was cut back by 2 bases and J by 7 bases. Germline loops: CDR1 SEHNR, CDR2 FQNEAQ (reference sequence). The repertoire was sequenced with immunoSEQ multiplex PCR; TCRdb's copy has only in-frame clones and lacks some. Here the sample spans over a million clones, around three quarters being singletons. As regards this clone: Its antigen is not known.

None of the donors, who were healthy HIV-negative adults, had recently had acute infections or vaccinations. Study-level points and caveats: In the sorted subsets, rarefaction showed sequencing was incomplete despite large depth. Across subsets, estimated richness was generally greater for naive than for memory populations.

Sequenced sample: memory CD4+ T cells from PBMCs. Subset specified: CD45RA-negative fraction. The receptor's source is a man aged 18 to 30 in good health. Some clones in this sample may be carry-over from other donors' samples. The gene calls are TRBV7-9 and TRBJ1-2; 8 bases agree with TRBD1. This CDR3 reads CASSLYGQGLSGYTF. In DNA form, the CDR3 reads TGTGCCAGCAGCTTATACGGACAGGGCCTATCTGGCTACACCTTC.